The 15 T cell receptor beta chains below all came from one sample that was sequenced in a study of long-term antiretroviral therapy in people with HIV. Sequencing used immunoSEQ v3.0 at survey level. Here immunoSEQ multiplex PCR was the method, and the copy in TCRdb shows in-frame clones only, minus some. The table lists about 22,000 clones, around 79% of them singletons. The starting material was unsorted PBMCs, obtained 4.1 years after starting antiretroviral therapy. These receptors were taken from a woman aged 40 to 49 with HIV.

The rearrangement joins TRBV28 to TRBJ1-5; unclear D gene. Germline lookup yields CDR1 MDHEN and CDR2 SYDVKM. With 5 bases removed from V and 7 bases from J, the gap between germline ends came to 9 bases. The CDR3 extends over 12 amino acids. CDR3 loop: CASSRRVQPQHF. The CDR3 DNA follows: TGTGCCAGCAGTCGGAGGGTACAGCCCCAGCATTTT.

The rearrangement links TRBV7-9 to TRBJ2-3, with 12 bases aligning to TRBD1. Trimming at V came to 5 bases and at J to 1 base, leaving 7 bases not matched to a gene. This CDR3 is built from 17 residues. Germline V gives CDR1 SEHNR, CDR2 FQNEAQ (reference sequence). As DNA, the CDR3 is TGTGCCAGCAGCACCCGGGACAGGGGGCTCGGCACAGATACGCAGTATTTT. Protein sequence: CASSTRDRGLGTDTQYF.

CDR3 in amino acids: CASSKDTFYNEQFF. In DNA form, the CDR3 reads TGTGCCAGTAGTAAGGACACCTTCTACAATGAGCAGTTCTTC. The J gene is TRBJ2-1, the V gene TRBV19; TRBD1 might be the D (5 bases). Germline values: CDR1 LNHDA, CDR2 SQIVND (reference sequence). Trimming took 4 bases from V and 3 from J, leaving 10 bases between them. This CDR3 comprises 14 residues.

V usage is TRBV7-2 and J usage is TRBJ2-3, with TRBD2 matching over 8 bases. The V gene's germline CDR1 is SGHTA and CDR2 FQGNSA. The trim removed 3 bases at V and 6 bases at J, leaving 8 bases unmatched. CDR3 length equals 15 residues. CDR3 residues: CASSFGGRLDDTQYF. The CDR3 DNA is TGTGCCAGCAGCTTCGGCGGGAGGCTCGATGATACGCAGTATTTT.

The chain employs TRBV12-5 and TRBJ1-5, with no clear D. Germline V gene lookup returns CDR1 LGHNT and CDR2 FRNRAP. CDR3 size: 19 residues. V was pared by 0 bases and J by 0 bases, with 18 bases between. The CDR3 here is CASGLVSGNFPYSNQPQHF. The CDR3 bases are TGTGCTAGTGGTTTGGTATCGGGCAACTTCCCTTATAGCAATCAGCCCCAGCATTTT. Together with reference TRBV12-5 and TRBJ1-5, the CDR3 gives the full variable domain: DARVTQTPRHKVTEMGQEVTMRCQPILGHNTVFWYRQTMMQGLELLAYFRNRAPLDDSGMPKDRFSAEMPDATLATLKIQPSEPRDSAVYFCASGLVSGNFPYSNQPQHFGDGTRLSIL.

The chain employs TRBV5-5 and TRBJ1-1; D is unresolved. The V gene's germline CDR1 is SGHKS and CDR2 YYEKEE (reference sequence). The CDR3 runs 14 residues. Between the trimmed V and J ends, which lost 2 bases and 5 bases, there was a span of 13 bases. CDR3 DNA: TGTGCCAGCAGCTTAGAAGGGTGGTTAACTGAAGCTTTCTTT. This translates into CASSLEGWLTEAFF.

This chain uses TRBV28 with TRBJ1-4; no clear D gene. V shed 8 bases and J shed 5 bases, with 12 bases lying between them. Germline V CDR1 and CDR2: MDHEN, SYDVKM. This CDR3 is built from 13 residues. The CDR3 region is CASGEAVNEKLFF. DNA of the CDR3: TGTGCCAGCGGGGAGGCGGTAAATGAAAAACTGTTTTTT.

The DNA of the CDR3 is TGCAGCGTTGGCCCCCATAGCTCCTACAATGAGCAGTTCTTC. Protein: CSVGPHSSYNEQFF. The rearrangement links TRBV29-1 to TRBJ2-1; no clear D. V was shortened by 4 bases and J by 0 bases, with 10 bases between the two germline ends. The germline V gene encodes CDR1 SQVTM and CDR2 ANQGSEA. CDR3 length: 14 amino acids.

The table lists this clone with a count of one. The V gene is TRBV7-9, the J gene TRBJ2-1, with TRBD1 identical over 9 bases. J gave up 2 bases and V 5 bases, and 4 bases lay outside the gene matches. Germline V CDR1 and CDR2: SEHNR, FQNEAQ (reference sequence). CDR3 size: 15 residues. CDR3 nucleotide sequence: TGTGCCAGCAGCCTACAGGGGGCTGCCTACAATGAGCAGTTCTTC. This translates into CASSLQGAAYNEQFF. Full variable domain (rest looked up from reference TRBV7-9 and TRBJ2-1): DTGVSQNPRHKITKRGQNVTFRCDPISEHNRLYWYRQTLGQGPEFLTYFQNEAQLEKSRLLSDRFSAERPKGSFSTLEIQRTEQGDSAMYLCASSLQGAAYNEQFFGPGTRLTVL.

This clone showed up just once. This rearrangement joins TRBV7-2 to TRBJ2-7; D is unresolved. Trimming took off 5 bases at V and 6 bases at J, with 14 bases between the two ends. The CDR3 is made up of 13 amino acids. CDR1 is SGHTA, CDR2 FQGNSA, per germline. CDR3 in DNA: TGTGCCAGCAGCCCCAAAGGGTTCGGCGAGCAGTACTTC. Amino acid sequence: CASSPKGFGEQYF.

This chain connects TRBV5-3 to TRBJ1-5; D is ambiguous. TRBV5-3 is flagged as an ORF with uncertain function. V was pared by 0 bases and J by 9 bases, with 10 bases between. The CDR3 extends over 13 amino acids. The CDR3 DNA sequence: TGTGCCAGAAGCTTGGATGGCGTCAGGCCCCAGCATTTT. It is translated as CARSLDGVRPQHF.

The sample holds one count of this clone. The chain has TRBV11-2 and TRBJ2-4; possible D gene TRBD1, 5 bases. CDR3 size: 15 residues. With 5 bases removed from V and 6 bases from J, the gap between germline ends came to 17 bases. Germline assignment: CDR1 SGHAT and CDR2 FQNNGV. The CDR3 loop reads CASSDQATRVNIQYF. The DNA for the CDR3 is TGTGCCAGCAGCGACCAAGCGACCAGGGTAAACATTCAGTACTTC.

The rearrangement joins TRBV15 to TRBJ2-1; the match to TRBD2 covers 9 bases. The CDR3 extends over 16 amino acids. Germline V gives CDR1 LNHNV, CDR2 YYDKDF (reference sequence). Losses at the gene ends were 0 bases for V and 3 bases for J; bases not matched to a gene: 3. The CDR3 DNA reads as TGTGCCACCAGCAGAGAGGCTAGCGGGGTCTACAATGAGCAGTTCTTC. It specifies CATSREASGVYNEQFF.

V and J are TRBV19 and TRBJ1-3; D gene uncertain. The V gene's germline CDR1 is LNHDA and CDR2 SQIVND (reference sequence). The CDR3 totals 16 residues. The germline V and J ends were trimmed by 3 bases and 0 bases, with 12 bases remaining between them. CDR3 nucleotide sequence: TGTGCCAGTAGTATTGGCTGGCAGAGCTCTGGAAACACCATATATTTT. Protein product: CASSIGWQSSGNTIYF.

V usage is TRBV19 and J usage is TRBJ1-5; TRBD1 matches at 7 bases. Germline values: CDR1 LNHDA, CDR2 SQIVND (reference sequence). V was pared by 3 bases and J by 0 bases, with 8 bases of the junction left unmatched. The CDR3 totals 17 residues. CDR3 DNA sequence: TGTGCCAGTAGTATCTTCAGGGGGGGAGATAGCAATCAGCCCCAGCATTTT. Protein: CASSIFRGGDSNQPQHF.